This T cell receptor (beta chain) was sequenced in a study of blood T cell repertoires in COVID-19. Study context: COVID-19 samples collected from the United States, Italy and Spain covered acute and convalescent phases. T cells, B-cell-depleted T cells, or PBMCs supplied cDNA or gDNA.

Per the original methods: Reference gene primer amplification gave nucleated cell count estimates. The method was immunoSEQ multiplex PCR; TCRdb's version includes in-frame clones alone and lacks a portion of them. V, J and clone size derive from that table, while D and trimming were established from the DNA sequence. The table shows around 300,000 clones, with approximately 88% occurring only once. The clonotype originates from a man aged 45-60 years with acute or convalescent COVID-19. The sample taken for sequencing was peripheral blood.

The CDR3 loop reads CASRSGQGNNEQFF. The CDR3 DNA sequence: TGTGCCAGCAGATCCGGACAGGGGAACAATGAGCAGTTCTTC. The chain employs TRBV6-6 and TRBJ2-1; the match to TRBD1 covers 9 bases. Germline-derived CDR1 and CDR2 are MNHNY and SVGAGI (reference sequence). V lost 6 bases and J lost 5; bases outside the gene matches: 5. This CDR3 is 14 amino acids long.